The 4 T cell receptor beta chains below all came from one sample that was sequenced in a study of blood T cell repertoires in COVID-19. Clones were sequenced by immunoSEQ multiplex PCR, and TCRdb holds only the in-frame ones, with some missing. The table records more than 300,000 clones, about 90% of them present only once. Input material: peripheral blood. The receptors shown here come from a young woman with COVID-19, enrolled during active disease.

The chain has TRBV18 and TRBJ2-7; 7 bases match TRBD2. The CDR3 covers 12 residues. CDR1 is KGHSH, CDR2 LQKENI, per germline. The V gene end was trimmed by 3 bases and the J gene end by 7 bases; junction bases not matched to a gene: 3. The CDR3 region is CASSPKGGEQYF. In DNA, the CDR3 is TGTGCCAGCTCACCTAAGGGAGGGGAGCAGTACTTC.

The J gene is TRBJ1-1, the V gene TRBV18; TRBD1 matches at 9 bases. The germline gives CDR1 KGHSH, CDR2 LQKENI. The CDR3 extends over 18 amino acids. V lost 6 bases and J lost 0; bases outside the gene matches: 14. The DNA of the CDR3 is TGTGCCAGCTCTCACAGTGGACAGGGGTCGGTTATGAACACTGAAGCTTTCTTT. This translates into CASSHSGQGSVMNTEAFF.

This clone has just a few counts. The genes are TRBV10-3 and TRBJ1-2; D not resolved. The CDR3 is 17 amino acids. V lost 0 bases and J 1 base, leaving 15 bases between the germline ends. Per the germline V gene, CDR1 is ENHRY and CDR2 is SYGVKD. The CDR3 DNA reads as TGTGCCATCAGTGAGTCGATTAATCCTGGCAGTAACTATGGCTACACCTTC. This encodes CAISESINPGSNYGYTF.

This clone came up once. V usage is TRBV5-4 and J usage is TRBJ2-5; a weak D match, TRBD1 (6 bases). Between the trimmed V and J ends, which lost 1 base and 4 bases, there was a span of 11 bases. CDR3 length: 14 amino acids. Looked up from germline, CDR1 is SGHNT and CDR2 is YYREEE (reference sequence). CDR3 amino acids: CASSLTDRSETQYF. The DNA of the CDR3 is TGTGCCAGCAGCTTGACCGACAGGTCAGAGACCCAGTACTTC.